Shown below are 15 T cell receptor beta chains from a single sample sequenced in a study of T cell repertoires in cytomegalovirus infection. TCRdb itself ran the reads through MiXCR, one entry per CDR3 protein. The table includes some 320,000 distinct CDR3 sequences, 9.5% detected once. Sequenced material: PBMCs. The receptors originated from a human donor in good health (CMV status not recorded). Some clones in this sample may be carry-over from other donors' samples.

This clonotype was seen only a few times. The rearrangement links TRBV7-2 to TRBJ1-1; D not certain. The CDR3 spans 13 residues. Germline V gives CDR1 SGHTA, CDR2 FQGNSA. The V gene lost 0 bases and the J gene lost 7 bases, with 9 bases spanning the gap. The CDR3 nucleotides read TGTGCCAGCAGCTTAGCTCAGAGAATTGAAGCTTTCTTT. Amino acid sequence: CASSLAQRIEAFF.

This rearrangement joins TRBV10-2 to TRBJ2-3; 12 positions match TRBD2. The CDR3 consists of 17 residues. Germline CDR1 is WSHSY and CDR2 is SAAADI. Losses at the gene ends were 6 bases for V and 4 bases for J; bases not matched to a gene: 11. The CDR3 here is CASRKASGRAVADTQYF. The CDR3 bases are TGCGCCAGCAGGAAGGCTAGCGGGAGGGCCGTCGCAGATACGCAGTATTTT.

This rearrangement joins TRBV4-1 to TRBJ2-2, with 9 nucleotides matching TRBD2. Trimming cost V 7 bases and J 0 bases; bases outside gene matches: 12. Germline V gene data show CDR1 as MGHRA and CDR2 as YSYEKL. The CDR3 has 18 amino acids. The CDR3 DNA sequence: TGCGCCAGCACCGGTTTAAGTAGCGGGAGAGCGAACACCGGGGAGCTGTTTTTT. This encodes CASTGLSSGRANTGELFF.

This clonotype was recorded many times. The chain links TRBV5-4 to TRBJ1-2; D remains unclear. V lost 5 bases and J 4 bases, leaving 18 bases between the germline ends. CDR3 size: 15 residues. Per germline, CDR1 SGHNT and CDR2 YYREEE (reference sequence). The DNA of the CDR3 is TGTGCCAGCAGACCCGCCGGGCCGATGGGCTATGGCTACACCTTC. It translates to CASRPAGPMGYGYTF.

The sample holds a few counts of this clonotype. The chain uses TRBV7-3 and TRBJ2-2, with D maybe TRBD2 (5 bases). Trimming removed 5 bases from V and 4 bases from J, with 17 bases in between. The CDR3 extends over 16 amino acids. Per the germline V gene, CDR1 is SGHTA and CDR2 is FQGTGA. In DNA, the CDR3 is TGTGCCAGCAGCCCCTACCCCGGGGTAGGCACCGGGGAGCTGTTTTTT. Its translation is CASSPYPGVGTGELFF.

This clonotype was picked up many times. CDR3 in amino acids: CSALRQISYEQYF. DNA for the CDR3: TGCAGTGCTCTACGACAGATTTCCTACGAGCAGTACTTC. The chain joins TRBV20-1 to TRBJ2-7; a weak D match, TRBD1 (5 bases). Trimming cost V 5 bases and J 1 base, with 12 bases left between them. Germline V gives CDR1 DFQATT, CDR2 SNEGSKA (reference sequence). The CDR3 consists of 13 residues.

This clonotype has a count of ten or more. The V call is TRBV5-4, the J call TRBJ2-1; D not resolved. Trimming stripped 0 bases from V and 0 bases from J, with 10 bases between. This CDR3 region has 16 residues. CDR1 is SGHNT and CDR2 is YYREEE in the germline V gene (reference sequence). CDR3 residues: CASSLDYPSSYNEQFF. The CDR3 DNA is TGTGCCAGCAGCTTGGACTATCCGAGCTCCTACAATGAGCAGTTCTTC. Drawing the rest from reference TRBV5-4 and TRBJ2-1, the complete variable domain is ETGVTQSPTHLIKTRGQQVTLRCSSQSGHNTVSWYQQALGQGPQFIFQYYREEENGRGNFPPRFSGLQFPNYSSELNVNALELDDSALYLCASSLDYPSSYNEQFFGPGTRLTVL.

This clonotype was detected a few times. V and J are TRBV29-1 and TRBJ2-7, with 7 bases matching TRBD1. The CDR3 has 14 amino acids. Germline assignment: CDR1 SQVTM and CDR2 ANQGSEA. Germline trimming cut 0 bases from V and 2 bases from J; bases unmatched to any gene: 4. This chain's CDR3 is CSVEDPGQAYEQYF. CDR3 in DNA: TGCAGCGTTGAAGATCCAGGACAGGCCTACGAGCAGTACTTC.

J is TRBJ2-3 and V is TRBV7-2; D is possibly TRBD1 (6 bases). The germline V and J ends were trimmed by 0 bases and 7 bases, with 14 bases remaining between them. This CDR3 has 15 residues. The V gene's germline CDR1 is SGHTA and CDR2 FQGNSA. In DNA form, the CDR3 reads TGTGCCAGCAGCTTAGCGCAAGGGACATACAATACGCAGTATTTT. Amino acids: CASSLAQGTYNTQYF.

This clonotype was counted a few times. V usage is TRBV19 and J usage is TRBJ1-1, with unresolved D. Trimming removed 4 bases from V and 1 base from J, with 13 bases in between. The CDR3 sequence is 15 residues long. The V gene's germline CDR1 is LNHDA and CDR2 SQIVND (reference sequence). DNA for the CDR3: TGTGCCAGTAGTACGACCTCGTCCGCGAACACTGAAGCTTTCTTT. Translated, it gives CASSTTSSANTEAFF.

A few counts support this clonotype. The DNA of the CDR3 is TGTGCCAGCAGTCGAAGATACACAGATACGCAGTATTTT. Its protein product is CASSRRYTDTQYF. This chain uses TRBV7-6 with TRBJ2-3; D unresolved. In germline, CDR1 is SGHVS, CDR2 FNYEAQ. Trimming stripped 6 bases from V and 2 bases from J, with 9 bases between. This CDR3 spans 13 amino acids.

This clonotype was recorded many times. The J gene is TRBJ2-2, the V gene TRBV15, with 8 bases matching TRBD1. The CDR3 totals 14 residues. Germline V CDR1 and CDR2: LNHNV, YYDKDF (reference sequence). The V gene end was trimmed by 2 bases and the J gene end by 4 bases; junction bases not matched to a gene: 0. CDR3 loop: CATSRQGATGELFF. The CDR3 DNA sequence: TGTGCCACCAGCAGACAGGGGGCCACCGGGGAGCTGTTTTTT. Full variable domain (missing parts from reference TRBV15 and TRBJ2-2): DAMVIQNPRYQVTQFGKPVTLSCSQTLNHNVMYWYQQKSSQAPKLLFHYYDKDFNNEADTPDNFQSRRPNTSFCFLDIRSPGLGDTAMYLCATSRQGATGELFFGEGSRLTVL.

This rearrangement joins TRBV20-1 to TRBJ2-7, with 9 bases matching TRBD1. This CDR3 comprises 13 residues. CDR1 is DFQATT, CDR2 SNEGSKA, per germline (reference sequence). The V gene end was trimmed by 5 bases and the J gene end by 6 bases; junction bases not matched to a gene: 8. Here the CDR3 reads CSALPGQGFEQYF. CDR3 nucleotides: TGCAGTGCTCTCCCGGGACAGGGCTTCGAGCAGTACTTC.

This clonotype was counted many times. This chain joins TRBV7-2 and TRBJ2-7; D gene unclear. The CDR3 consists of 13 residues. V was clipped by 4 bases and J by 6 bases, with 13 bases between them. From germline, CDR1 is SGHTA and CDR2 FQGNSA. The CDR3 sequence is CASSSQRNLEQYF. The DNA of the CDR3 is TGTGCCAGCAGCTCGCAGAGGAACCTCGAGCAGTACTTC.

This clonotype showed up many times. In nucleotides, the CDR3 is TGTGCCAGCAGCTTAGTTCCTAGCGGGAGGGCCCGGGAGACCCAGTACTTC. It yields the protein CASSLVPSGRARETQYF. The chain combines TRBV7-2 with TRBJ2-5; the match to TRBD2 covers 12 bases. The CDR3 extends over 17 amino acids. Germline CDR1 reads SGHTA; CDR2 reads FQGNSA. The junction had 8 bases not matched to a gene; V was cut back by 1 base and J by 5 bases. Complete variable domain (other parts from reference TRBV7-2 and TRBJ2-5): GAGVSQSPSNKVTEKGKDVELRCDPISGHTALYWYRQSLGQGLEFLIYFQGNSAPDKSGLPSDRFSAERTGGSVSTLTIQRTQQEDSAVYLCASSLVPSGRARETQYFGPGTRLLVL.